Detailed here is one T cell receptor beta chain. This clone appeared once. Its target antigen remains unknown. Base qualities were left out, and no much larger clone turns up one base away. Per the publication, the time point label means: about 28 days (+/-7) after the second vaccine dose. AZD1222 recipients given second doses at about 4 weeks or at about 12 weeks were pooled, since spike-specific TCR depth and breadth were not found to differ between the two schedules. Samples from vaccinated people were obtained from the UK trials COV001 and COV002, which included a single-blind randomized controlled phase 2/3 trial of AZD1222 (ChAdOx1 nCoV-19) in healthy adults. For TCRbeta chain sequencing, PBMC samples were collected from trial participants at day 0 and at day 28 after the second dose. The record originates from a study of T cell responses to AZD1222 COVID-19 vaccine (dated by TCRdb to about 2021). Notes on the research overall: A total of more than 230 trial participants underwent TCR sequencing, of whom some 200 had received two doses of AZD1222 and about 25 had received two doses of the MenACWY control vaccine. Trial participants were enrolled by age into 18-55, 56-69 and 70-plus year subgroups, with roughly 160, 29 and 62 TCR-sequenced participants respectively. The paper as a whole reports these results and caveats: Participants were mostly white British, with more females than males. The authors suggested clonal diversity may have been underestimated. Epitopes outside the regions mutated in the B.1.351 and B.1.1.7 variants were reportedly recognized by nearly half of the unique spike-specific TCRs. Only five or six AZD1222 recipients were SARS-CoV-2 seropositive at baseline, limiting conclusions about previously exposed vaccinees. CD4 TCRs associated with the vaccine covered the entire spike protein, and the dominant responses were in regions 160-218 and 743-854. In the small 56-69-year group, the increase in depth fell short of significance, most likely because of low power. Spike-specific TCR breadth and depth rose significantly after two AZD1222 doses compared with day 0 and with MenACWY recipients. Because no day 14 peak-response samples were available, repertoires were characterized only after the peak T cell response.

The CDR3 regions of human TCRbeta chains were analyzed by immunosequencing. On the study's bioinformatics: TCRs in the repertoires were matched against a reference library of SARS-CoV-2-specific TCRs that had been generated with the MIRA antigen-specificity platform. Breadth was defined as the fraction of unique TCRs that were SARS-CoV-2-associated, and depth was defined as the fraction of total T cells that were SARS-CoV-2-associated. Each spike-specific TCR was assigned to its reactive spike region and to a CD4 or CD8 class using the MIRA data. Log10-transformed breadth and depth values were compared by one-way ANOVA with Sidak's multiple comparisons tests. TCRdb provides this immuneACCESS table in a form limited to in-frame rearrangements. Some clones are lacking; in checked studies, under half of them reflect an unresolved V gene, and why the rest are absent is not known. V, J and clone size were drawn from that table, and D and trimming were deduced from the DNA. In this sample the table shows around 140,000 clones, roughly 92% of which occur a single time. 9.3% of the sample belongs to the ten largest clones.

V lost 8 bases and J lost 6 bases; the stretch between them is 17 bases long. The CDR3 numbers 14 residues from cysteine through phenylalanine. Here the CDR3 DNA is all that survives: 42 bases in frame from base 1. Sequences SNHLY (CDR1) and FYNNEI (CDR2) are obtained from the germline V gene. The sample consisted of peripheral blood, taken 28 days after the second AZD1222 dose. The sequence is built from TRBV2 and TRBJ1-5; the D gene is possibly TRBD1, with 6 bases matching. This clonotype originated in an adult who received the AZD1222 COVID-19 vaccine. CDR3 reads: CASSEGGFGQPQHF. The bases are TGTGCCAGCTCCGAGGGGGGGTTTGGTCAGCCCCAGCATTTT.